Sequencing of this T cell receptor (beta chain) was carried out in a study of T cell repertoires in cytomegalovirus infection. Across the whole study: It can be stated that public TCR beta signatures indicated CMV infection as well as a matching HLA type.

Via MiXCR, TCRdb re-called the reads, giving one row per CDR3 protein. The profile covers roughly 720,000 distinct CDR3 sequences, with 35% appearing a single time and more than 2.5% taken by the ten largest. The CDR3 is 15 residues long. Germline V gene sequence: CDR1 SGHAT, CDR2 FQNNGV. V dropped 5 bases and J dropped 5 bases, with 17 bases sitting between them. The receptor was derived from a human donor in good health (CMV status not recorded). Some clones in this sample may be carry-over from other donors' samples. This rearrangement joins TRBV11-2 to TRBJ2-3, with D perhaps matching TRBD1 or TRBD2 (5 bases each). The sequenced sample consisted of PBMCs. The CDR3 bases are TGTGCCAGCAGCGTCACGGGGCGACAACTAGATACGCAGTATTTT. Translation: CASSVTGRQLDTQYF.